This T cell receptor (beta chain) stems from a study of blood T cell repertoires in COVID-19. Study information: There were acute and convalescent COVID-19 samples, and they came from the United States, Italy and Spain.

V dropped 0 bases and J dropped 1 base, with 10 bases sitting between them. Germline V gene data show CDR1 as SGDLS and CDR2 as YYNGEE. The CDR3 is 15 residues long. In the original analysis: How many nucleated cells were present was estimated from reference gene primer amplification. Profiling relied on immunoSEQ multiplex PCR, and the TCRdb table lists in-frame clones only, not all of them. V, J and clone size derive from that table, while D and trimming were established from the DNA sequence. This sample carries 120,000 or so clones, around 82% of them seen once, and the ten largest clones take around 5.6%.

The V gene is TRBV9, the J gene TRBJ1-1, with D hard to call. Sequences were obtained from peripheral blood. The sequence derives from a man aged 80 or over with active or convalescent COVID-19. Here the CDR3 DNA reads TGTGCCAGCAGCGTAGGAGGGCGGACGAACACTGAAGCTTTCTTT. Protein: CASSVGGRTNTEAFF.